This T cell receptor (beta chain) emerged from a study of a mutant IDH1 vaccine in newly diagnosed glioma. For the study at large: Treated patients had a mean age of approximately 41 years and a sex split that was around 60% male and about 40% female.

This sample's time point: week 5, during vaccination. Each vaccine dose was 300 ug of mutant IDH1 20-mer peptide, with topical imiquimod. Every donor had a new WHO grade 3 or 4 astrocytoma that was IDH1-mutant, with loss of nuclear ATRX. Clones were sequenced by immunoSEQ multiplex PCR, and TCRdb holds only the in-frame ones, with some missing. The table includes roughly 42,000 clones, around 85% detected once. CDR1 SNHLY and CDR2 FYNNEI come from the germline V gene. V was clipped by 4 bases and J by 1 base, with 11 bases between them. This CDR3 is built from 14 residues. About this clone itself: Its antigen is still unknown.

The V and J genes are TRBV2 and TRBJ2-7, with D possibly TRBD1 on 5 matching bases. Sample: PBMCs, taken from a glioma patient whose treatment included an IDH1 peptide vaccine. The sequence derives from a middle-aged man with glioma. The CDR3 nucleotides are TGTGCCAGCAGTGCCAGACCAGGGTCCTACGAGCAGTACTTC. This encodes CASSARPGSYEQYF.